This T cell receptor (beta chain) comes out of a study of tumor-infiltrating lymphocytes in primary liver carcinoma. Study-wide context: By surgical resection, the patients were treated for their primary liver carcinoma. The study, taken as a whole, reports: Significantly greater top-250-clone fractions characterized tumors relative to blood (p = 0.039). The use of bulk unsorted samples meant that CD4+ and CD8+ repertoires were not compared.

A word on this clonotype: What it binds is not known.

Production of TCR beta cDNA used approximately 0.55 ug total RNA together with a constant-region primer. Construction of TCR beta libraries relied on three successive nested multiplex PCR rounds employing slightly modified ARM-PCR. It was with TRBV1-TRBV30 forward primers and a C-beta reverse primer that the first two PCR rounds were run, at roughly 10 cycles each. From the multiplex PCR reads, TCRdb called clonotypes with MiXCR, one entry per CDR3 protein. Here the sample spans 180,000 or so distinct CDR3 sequences, roughly three fifths being singletons. The CDR3 runs 15 residues. Trimming shortened V by 10 bases and J by 5 bases, and 22 bases separated the two germline ends. CDR1 and CDR2 from the germline V gene are SGHAT and FQNNGV. Blood RNA originated from unsorted whole blood, with germline DNA additionally extracted. The patients, who had chronic HBV infection, were treatment-naive (untreated).

The chain links TRBV11-2 to TRBJ2-3; tentative D call: TRBD2 (6 bases). Sequencing was done on a sample of peripheral blood. The sequence derives from a man aged 35 to 55 with primary liver carcinoma and hepatitis B virus infection. CDR3 amino acids: CANSPLTPRGDTQYF. For the CDR3, the DNA is TGTGCCAATAGCCCTTTGACCCCGCGGGGAGATACGCAGTATTTT.